The entry that follows covers one TCR beta chain sequence. The CDR3 covers 14 residues. The data were obtained in a study of technical replicates of blood from a handful of donors. Sequencing used immunoSEQ multiplex PCR; TCRdb keeps in-frame clones, though not all of them. The top ten hold more than 0.15% of the sample, which has about 80,000 clones, roughly 97% seen once. Sequencing input: T cells isolated from PBMCs. V and J are TRBV21-1 and TRBJ2-1; the table calls TRBD2, which could not be checked here. TRBV21-1 is a documented pseudogene. This receptor was taken from a human donor in good health. The CDR3 sequence is CASSPLGGIYEQFF. The CDR3 DNA sequence: TGTGCCAGCAGCCCCCTTGGAGGGATCTATGAGCAGTTCTTC.